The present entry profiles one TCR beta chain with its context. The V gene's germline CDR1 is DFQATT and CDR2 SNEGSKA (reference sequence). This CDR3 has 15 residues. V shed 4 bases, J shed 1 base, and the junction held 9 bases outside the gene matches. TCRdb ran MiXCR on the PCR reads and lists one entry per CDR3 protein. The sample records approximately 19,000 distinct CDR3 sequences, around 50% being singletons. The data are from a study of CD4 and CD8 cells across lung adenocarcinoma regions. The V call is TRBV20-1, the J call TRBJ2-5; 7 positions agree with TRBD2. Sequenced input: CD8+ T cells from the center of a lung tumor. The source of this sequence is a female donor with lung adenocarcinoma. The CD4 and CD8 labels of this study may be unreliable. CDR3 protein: CSATLGGASQETQYF. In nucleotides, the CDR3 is TGCAGTGCTACGTTGGGAGGGGCCTCCCAAGAGACCCAGTACTTC.